The T cell receptor beta chain under discussion was sequenced for a study of cytomegalovirus exposure and HLA in healthy donors. Points on this clone: As yet, its antigen is unknown.

With V trimmed by 4 bases and J by 1 base, 0 bases remained unmatched. Per the germline V gene, CDR1 is MGHDK and CDR2 is SYGVNS. The CDR3 loop spans 13 amino acids. The study, taken as a whole, reports: In a later analysis, TCR beta V- and J-gene trimming showed a link to a missense DCLRE1C variant. A highly shared variant cluster was judged a likely technical artifact.

The PCR made use of 60 Vbeta and 13 Jbeta primers. TCRdb's copy holds only in-frame clones and misses some; the assay was immunoSEQ multiplex PCR. Of 100,000 to 120,000 clones in the sample, nearly 80% were seen once. The V and J genes are TRBV25-1 and TRBJ1-1, with TRBD1 matching 7 bases. The sequenced material came from PBMCs. The receptor was derived from a man under 40 in good health and CMV-seronegative. The CDR3 DNA sequence: TGTGCCAGCAGTGGGGACAGGAACACTGAAGCTTTCTTT. It specifies CASSGDRNTEAFF. Variable domain in full (rest from reference TRBV25-1 and TRBJ1-1): EADIYQTPRYLVIGTGKKITLECSQTMGHDKMYWYQQDPGMELHLIHYSYGVNSTEKGDLSSESTVSRIRTEHFPLTLESARPSHTSQYLCASSGDRNTEAFFGQGTRLTVV.